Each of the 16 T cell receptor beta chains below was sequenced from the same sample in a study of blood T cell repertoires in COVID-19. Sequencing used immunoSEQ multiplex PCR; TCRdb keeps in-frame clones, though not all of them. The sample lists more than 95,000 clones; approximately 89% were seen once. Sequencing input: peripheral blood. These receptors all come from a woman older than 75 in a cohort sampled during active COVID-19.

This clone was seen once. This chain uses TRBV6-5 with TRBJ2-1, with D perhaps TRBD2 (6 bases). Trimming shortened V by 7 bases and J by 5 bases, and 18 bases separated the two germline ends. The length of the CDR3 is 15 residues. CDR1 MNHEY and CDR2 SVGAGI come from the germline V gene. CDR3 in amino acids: CASTEGSGNNNEQFF. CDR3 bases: TGTGCCAGCACCGAGGGTAGCGGCAACAACAATGAGCAGTTCTTC.

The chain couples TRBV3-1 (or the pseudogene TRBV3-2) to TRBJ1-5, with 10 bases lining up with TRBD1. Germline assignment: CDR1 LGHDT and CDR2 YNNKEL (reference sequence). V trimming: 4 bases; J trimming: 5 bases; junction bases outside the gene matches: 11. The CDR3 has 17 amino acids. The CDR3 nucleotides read TGTGCCAGCAGCCTCACGGGACAGGGGAGAACCTATCAGCCCCAGCATTTT. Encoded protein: CASSLTGQGRTYQPQHF.

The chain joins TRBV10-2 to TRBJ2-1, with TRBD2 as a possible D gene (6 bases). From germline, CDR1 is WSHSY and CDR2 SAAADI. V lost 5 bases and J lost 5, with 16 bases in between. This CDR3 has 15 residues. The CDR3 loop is CASSPILGGNNEQFF. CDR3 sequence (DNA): TGCGCCAGCAGTCCCATCCTCGGGGGAAACAATGAGCAGTTCTTC.

This chain's CDR3 is CASSLGEGRLAGPYEQYF. As DNA, the CDR3 is TGTGCCAGCAGCTTAGGAGAGGGCAGACTAGCGGGCCCCTACGAGCAGTACTTC. V and J are TRBV11-2 and TRBJ2-7; 10 bases line up with TRBD2. This CDR3 comprises 18 residues. CDR1 and CDR2 (germline): SGHAT, FQNNGV. The junction had 11 bases not matched to a gene; V was cut back by 1 base and J by 2 bases.

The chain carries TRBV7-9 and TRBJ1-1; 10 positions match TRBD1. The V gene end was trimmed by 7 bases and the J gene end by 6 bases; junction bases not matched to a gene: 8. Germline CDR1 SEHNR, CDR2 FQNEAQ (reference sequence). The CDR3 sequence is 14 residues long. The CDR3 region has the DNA TGTGCCAGCACCACCTGGGGACAGGGGCCTGAAGCTTTCTTT. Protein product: CASTTWGQGPEAFF.

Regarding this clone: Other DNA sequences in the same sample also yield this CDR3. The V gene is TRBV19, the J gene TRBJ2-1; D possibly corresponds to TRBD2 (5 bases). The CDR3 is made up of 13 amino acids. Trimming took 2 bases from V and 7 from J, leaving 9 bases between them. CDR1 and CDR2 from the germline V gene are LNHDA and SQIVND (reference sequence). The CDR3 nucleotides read TGTGCCAGTAGTATATCTCGAGGGAATGAGCAGTTCTTC. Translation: CASSISRGNEQFF.

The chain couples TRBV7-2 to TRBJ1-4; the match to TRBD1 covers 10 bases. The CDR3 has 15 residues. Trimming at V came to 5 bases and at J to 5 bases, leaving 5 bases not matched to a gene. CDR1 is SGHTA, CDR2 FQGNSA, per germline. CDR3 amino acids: CASSPRTGGNEKLFF. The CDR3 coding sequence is TGTGCCAGCAGCCCGCGGACAGGGGGGAATGAAAAACTGTTTTTT.

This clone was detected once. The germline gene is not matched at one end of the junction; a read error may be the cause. Here the CDR3 DNA reads TGTGCCAGCAGCTTAGCGCGGGTAGCCTCCAACGAGCAGTACTTC. It encodes CASSLARVASNEQYF. The rearrangement uses TRBV7-2 and TRBJ2-7, with D possibly being TRBD2 (5 bases). Germline lookup yields CDR1 SGHTA and CDR2 FQGNSA. This CDR3 is built from 15 residues.

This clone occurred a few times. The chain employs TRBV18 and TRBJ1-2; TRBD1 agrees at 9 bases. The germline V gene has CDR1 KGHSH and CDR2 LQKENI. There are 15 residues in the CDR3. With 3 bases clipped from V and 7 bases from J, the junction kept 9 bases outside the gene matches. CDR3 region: CASSPRTGELGGYTF. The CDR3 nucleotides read TGTGCCAGCTCACCCCGGACAGGGGAGTTGGGTGGCTACACCTTC.

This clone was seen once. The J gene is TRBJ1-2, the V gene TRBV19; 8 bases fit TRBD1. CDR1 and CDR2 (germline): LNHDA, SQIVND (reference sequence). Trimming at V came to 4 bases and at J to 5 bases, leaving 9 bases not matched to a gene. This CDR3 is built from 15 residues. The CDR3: CASSTSHQGAYGYTF. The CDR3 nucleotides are TGTGCCAGTAGTACTTCGCACCAGGGGGCTTATGGCTACACCTTC.

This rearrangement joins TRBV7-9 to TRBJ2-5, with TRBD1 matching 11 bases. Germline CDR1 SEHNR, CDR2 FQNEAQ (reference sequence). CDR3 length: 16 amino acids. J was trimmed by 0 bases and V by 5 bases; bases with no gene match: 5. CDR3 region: CASSLGTGGYQETQYF. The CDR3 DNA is TGTGCCAGCAGCCTGGGGACAGGGGGGTACCAAGAGACCCAGTACTTC.

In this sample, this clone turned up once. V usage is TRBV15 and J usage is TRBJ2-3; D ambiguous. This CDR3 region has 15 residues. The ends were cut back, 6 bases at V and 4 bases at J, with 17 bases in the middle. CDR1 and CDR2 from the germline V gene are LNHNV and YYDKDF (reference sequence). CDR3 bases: TGTGCCACCAGGGTATCAGGAAAGGTACCAGATACGCAGTATTTT. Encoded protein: CATRVSGKVPDTQYF.

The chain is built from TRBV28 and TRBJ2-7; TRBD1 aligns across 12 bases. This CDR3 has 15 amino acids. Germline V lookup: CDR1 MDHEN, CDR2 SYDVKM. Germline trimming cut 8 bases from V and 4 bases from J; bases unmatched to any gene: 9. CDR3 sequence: CASGGQGAVKYEQYF. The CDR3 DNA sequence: TGTGCCAGCGGGGGACAGGGGGCTGTCAAGTACGAGCAGTACTTC.

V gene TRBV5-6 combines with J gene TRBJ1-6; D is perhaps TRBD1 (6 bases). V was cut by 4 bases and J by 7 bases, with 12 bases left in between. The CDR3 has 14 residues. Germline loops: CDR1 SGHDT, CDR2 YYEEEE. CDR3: CASSAGTKNSPLHF. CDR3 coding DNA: TGTGCCAGCAGCGCCGGGACAAAAAATTCACCCCTCCACTTT.

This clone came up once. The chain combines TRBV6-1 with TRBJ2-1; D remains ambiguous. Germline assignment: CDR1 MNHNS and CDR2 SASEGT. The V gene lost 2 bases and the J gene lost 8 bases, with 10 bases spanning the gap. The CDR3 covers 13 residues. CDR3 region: CASSESVRHEQFF. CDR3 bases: TGTGCCAGCAGTGAATCAGTTCGCCATGAGCAGTTCTTC.

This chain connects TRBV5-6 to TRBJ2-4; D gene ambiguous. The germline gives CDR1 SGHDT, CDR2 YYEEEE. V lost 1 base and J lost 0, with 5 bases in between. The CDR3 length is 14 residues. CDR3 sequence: CASSLSLAKNIQYF. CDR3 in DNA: TGTGCCAGCAGCTTGTCTTTAGCCAAAAACATTCAGTACTTC.